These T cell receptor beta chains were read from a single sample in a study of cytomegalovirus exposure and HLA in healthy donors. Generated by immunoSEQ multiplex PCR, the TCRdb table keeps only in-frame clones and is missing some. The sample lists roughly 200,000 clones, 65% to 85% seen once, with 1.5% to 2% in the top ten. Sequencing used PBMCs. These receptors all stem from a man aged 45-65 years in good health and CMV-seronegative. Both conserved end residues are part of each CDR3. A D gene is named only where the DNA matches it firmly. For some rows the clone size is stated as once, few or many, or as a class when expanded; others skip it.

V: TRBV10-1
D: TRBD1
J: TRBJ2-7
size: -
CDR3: CASSEAAGGYEQYF
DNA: TGCGCCAGCAGTGAAGCGGCAGGGGGCTACGAGCAGTACTTC

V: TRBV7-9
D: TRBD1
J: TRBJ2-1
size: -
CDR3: CASSLGDRGLDEQFF
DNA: TGTGCCAGCAGCTTAGGGGACAGGGGTCTGGATGAGCAGTTCTTC

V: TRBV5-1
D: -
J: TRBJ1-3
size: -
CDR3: CASSLAGSSGNTIYF
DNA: TGCGCCAGCAGCTTAGCGGGGAGCTCTGGAAACACCATATATTTT

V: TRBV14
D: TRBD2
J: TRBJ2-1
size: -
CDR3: CASSRSGRLGEQFF
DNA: TGTGCCAGCAGCCGTAGCGGGAGATTGGGGGAGCAGTTCTTC

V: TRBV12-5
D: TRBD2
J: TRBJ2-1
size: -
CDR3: CASGWEGGAYNEQFF
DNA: TGTGCTAGTGGTTGGGAGGGAGGAGCCTACAATGAGCAGTTCTTC

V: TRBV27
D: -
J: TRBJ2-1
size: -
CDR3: CASSFEGQRHNEQFF
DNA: TGTGCCAGCAGTTTTGAGGGCCAAAGACACAATGAGCAGTTCTTC

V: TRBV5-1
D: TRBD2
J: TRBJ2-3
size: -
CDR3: CASSLLAGGPTDTQYF
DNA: TGCGCCAGCAGCTTGTTAGCGGGAGGCCCCACAGATACGCAGTATTTT

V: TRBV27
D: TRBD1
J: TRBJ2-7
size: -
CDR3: CASSSRDRASYEQYF
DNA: TGTGCCAGCAGTTCCCGGGACAGGGCCTCCTACGAGCAGTACTTC

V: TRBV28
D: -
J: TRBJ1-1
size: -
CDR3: CASSLGTRNTEAFF
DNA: TGTGCCAGCAGTTTAGGGACACGGAACACTGAAGCTTTCTTT

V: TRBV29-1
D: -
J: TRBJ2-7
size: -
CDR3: CSVGTHEQYF
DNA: TGCAGCGTTGGGACACACGAGCAGTACTTC

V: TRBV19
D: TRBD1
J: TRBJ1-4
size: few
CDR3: CASSNHRGTNEKLFF
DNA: TGTGCCAGTAGTAACCACAGGGGAACTAATGAAAAACTGTTTTTT

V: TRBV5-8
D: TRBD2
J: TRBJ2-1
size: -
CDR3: CASSLELAGPAEQFF
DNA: TGTGCCAGCAGCTTGGAACTAGCGGGCCCGGCGGAGCAGTTCTTC

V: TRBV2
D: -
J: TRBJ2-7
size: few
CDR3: CASTPPRDIYEQYF
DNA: TGTGCCAGTACACCTCCCCGGGACATCTACGAGCAGTACTTC

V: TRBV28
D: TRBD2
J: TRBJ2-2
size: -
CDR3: CASTIGLAGGITGELFF
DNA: TGTGCCAGCACCATAGGACTAGCGGGAGGAATCACCGGGGAGCTGTTTTTT

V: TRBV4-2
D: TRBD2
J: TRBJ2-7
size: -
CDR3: CASSQDGGGTYEQYF
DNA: TGTGCCAGCAGCCAAGATGGCGGGGGGACCTACGAGCAGTACTTC

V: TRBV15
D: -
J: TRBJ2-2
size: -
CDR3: CATSRGGGPNGELFF
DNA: TGTGCCACCAGCAGAGGCGGCGGCCCCAACGGGGAGCTGTTTTTT

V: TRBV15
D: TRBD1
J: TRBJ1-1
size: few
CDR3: CATSTYGQGAFF
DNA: TGTGCCACCAGCACCTACGGACAGGGAGCTTTCTTT

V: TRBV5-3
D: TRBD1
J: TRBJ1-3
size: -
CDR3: CARSVDRGDAGNTIYF
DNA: TGTGCCAGAAGCGTAGACAGGGGGGATGCTGGAAACACCATATATTTT

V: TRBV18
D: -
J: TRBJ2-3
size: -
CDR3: CASLKPVFNTDTQYF
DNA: TGTGCCAGTCTAAAACCGGTTTTTAACACAGATACGCAGTATTTT

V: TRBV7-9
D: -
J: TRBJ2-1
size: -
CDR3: CASSPSSGSSYNEQFF
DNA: TGTGCCAGCAGCCCCTCCTCGGGGAGCTCCTACAATGAGCAGTTCTTC